This TCR beta chain is from a study of cytomegalovirus exposure and HLA in healthy donors. The primer mix had 60 Vbeta and 13 Jbeta primers. Profiling relied on immunoSEQ multiplex PCR, and the TCRdb table lists in-frame clones only, not all of them. The sample records around 170,000 clones, around 77% being singletons. Input material: PBMCs. The source is a man in his fifties or sixties in good health and CMV-seronegative.

For the CDR3, the DNA is TGTGCCAGCAGTTATTCCGGCGACAGATCTAACTATGGCTACACCTTC. Translation: CASSYSGDRSNYGYTF. The rearrangement links TRBV6-6 to TRBJ1-2, with a tentative D call TRBD1 (5 bases). The germline gives CDR1 MNHNY, CDR2 SVGAGI (reference sequence). This CDR3 is built from 16 residues. V was cut by 3 bases and J by 0 bases, with 14 bases left in between.